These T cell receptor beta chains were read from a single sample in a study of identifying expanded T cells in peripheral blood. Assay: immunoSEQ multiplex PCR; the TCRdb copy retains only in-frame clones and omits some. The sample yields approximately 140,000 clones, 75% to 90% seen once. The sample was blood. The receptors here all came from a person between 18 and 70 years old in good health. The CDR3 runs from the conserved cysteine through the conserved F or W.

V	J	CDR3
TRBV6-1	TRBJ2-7	CASSEEARTYEQYF
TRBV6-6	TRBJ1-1	CASSFTGRQSSEAFF
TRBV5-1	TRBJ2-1	CASSRVALISNEQFF
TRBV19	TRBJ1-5	CASSAGAQPQHF
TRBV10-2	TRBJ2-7	CASSVPSSYEQYF
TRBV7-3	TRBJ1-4	CASLIGQGEAATNEKLFF
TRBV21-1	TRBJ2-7	CASSKVGQGAREQYF
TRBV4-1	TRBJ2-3	CASSQDGGHFSHSTDTQYF
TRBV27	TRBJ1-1	CASTRDRGRVTEAFF
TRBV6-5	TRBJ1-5	CATKGRDGAQPQHF
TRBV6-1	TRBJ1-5	CASSEYRGYSNQPQHF
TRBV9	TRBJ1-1	CASSVVQGGTEAFF
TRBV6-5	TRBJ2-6	CASSLYTGANVLTF
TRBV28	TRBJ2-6	CASSSGLGTADSGANVLTF
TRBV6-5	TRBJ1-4	CAVRLDSLNEKLFF
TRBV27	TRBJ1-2	CASRRTGFGYGYTF
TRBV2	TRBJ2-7	CASSVSQAAYEQYF
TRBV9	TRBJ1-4	CASSVNPGRNEKLFF
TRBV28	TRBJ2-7	CASSLGPPTYEQYF
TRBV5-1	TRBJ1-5	CASSSGTVKGVQHF
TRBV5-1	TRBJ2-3	CASQTGGGTDTQYF
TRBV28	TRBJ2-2	CASSFRPPNTGELFF
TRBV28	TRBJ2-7	CASRGGQGVYEQYF